A selection of T cell receptor beta chains follows, all from one sample in a study of cytomegalovirus exposure and HLA in healthy donors. Generated by immunoSEQ multiplex PCR, the TCRdb table keeps only in-frame clones and is missing some. The table shows 85,000 to 100,000 clones, with about 60% occurring only once. The sequenced sample was PBMCs. Every receptor here comes from a woman in her twenties or thirties in good health and CMV-seronegative. CDR3s include the opening cysteine and the closing phenylalanine or tryptophan. The D gene is left open where the match is weak. Size values are once, few and many counts, or a class for expanded clones, and some rows have none.

TRBJ1-5,.,.,TRBV6-1,CASSEANQPQHF,TGTGCCAGCAGTGAGGCCAATCAGCCCCAGCATTTT
TRBJ2-7,.,TRBD2,TRBV7-2,CASSRLAPSEQYF,TGTGCCAGCAGCCGACTAGCCCCCTCCGAGCAGTACTTC
TRBJ2-7,.,.,TRBV19,CASSNNRAYEQYF,TGTGCCAGTAGTAACAACAGGGCCTACGAGCAGTACTTC
TRBJ1-2,.,.,TRBV5-8,CASSLPREDYGYTF,TGTGCCAGCAGCTTGCCCAGGGAGGACTATGGCTACACCTTC
TRBJ2-3,.,.,TRBV15,CATSDLAPSTDTQYF,TGTGCCACCAGCGACCTAGCGCCTAGCACAGATACGCAGTATTTT
TRBJ1-2,.,.,TRBV5-4,CASSITGVYGYTF,TGTGCCAGCAGCATAACGGGGGTCTATGGCTACACCTTC
TRBJ1-1,.,.,TRBV9,CASSVGRNTEAFF,TGTGCCAGCAGCGTAGGGAGGAACACTGAAGCTTTCTTT
TRBJ1-2,.,TRBD1,TRBV10-3,CAIRSGQGGNYGYTF,TGTGCCATCAGATCGGGACAGGGTGGTAACTATGGCTACACCTTC
TRBJ2-7,.,TRBD1,TRBV2,CASSEKTGSYEQYF,TGTGCCAGCAGTGAAAAGACAGGGAGCTACGAGCAGTACTTC
TRBJ1-1,.,TRBD1,TRBV11-2,CASSLGDRGTREAFF,TGTGCCAGCAGCTTAGGGGACAGGGGCACCCGTGAAGCTTTCTTT
TRBJ1-4,.,TRBD1,TRBV5-4,CASSSTGNEKLFF,TGTGCCAGCAGCTCGACAGGGAATGAAAAACTGTTTTTT
TRBJ2-1,.,TRBD2,TRBV5-1,CASSLGAGAANEQFF,TGCGCCAGCAGCTTGGGAGCGGGGGCCGCCAATGAGCAGTTCTTC
TRBJ1-4,few,TRBD1,TRBV6-6,CASSYPTGGYEKLFF,TGTGCCAGCAGTTACCCGACAGGGGGATACGAAAAACTGTTTTTT